This T cell receptor beta chain was profiled in a study of Graves' ophthalmopathy and Graves' hyperthyroidism. Transcripts of RNA were the source for amplifying TCR beta CDR3 regions. The first-round RT-PCR employed HTBI primers together with the Qiagen OneStep RT-PCR kit. A multiplex PCR was then performed as the second round. TCRdb re-derived calls from the multiplex PCR reads in MiXCR, one entry per CDR3 protein. In the table there are around 670,000 distinct CDR3 sequences, around 40% of which are singletons. The diagnosis was founded upon clinical symptoms, serum thyroxine, TRAb, thyroid ultrasound and orbital computed tomography. Germline V gene sequence: CDR1 SGHAT, CDR2 FQNNGV. CDR3 length: 15 amino acids. Trimming took 3 bases from V and 4 from J, leaving 16 bases between them.

J is TRBJ2-7 and V is TRBV11-2, with a tentative D call TRBD2 (5 bases). The sequencing input was peripheral blood. The receptor was isolated from an adult man with Graves' ophthalmopathy. The CDR3 DNA follows: TGTGCCAGCAGCTTTGAGCGGCGAGAGATATACGAGCAGTACTTC. This translates into CASSFERREIYEQYF. The entire variable domain, with the rest obtained from reference TRBV11-2 and TRBJ2-7, is as follows: EAGVAQSPRYKIIEKRQSVAFWCNPISGHATLYWYQQILGQGPKLLIQFQNNGVVDDSQLPKDRFSAERLKGVDSTLKIQPAKLEDSAVYLCASSFERREIYEQYFGPGTRLTVT.